The sequence of this TCR beta chain was determined in a study of cytomegalovirus exposure and HLA in healthy donors (dated by TCRdb to between 2016 and 2019). Broadly, across the study: A later analysis indicated that the roughly 120 validation repertoires were generated on the platform also employed for the approximately 670 repertoires of the first cohort. The aim of the study was to test whether cataloging public T cell receptors could identify signatures of past pathogen exposure. A separate validation cohort of about 110 different subjects was used in addition to the 666-subject first cohort. To predict cytomegalovirus infection status, the study brought together high-throughput TCR immunosequencing, statistical association of individual TCRs with disease status, and machine learning.

Library creation used the immunoSEQ multiplex PCR assay. As for how the authors treated the data: A statistical classification framework was built for diagnosing cytomegalovirus status from the catalog of TCR beta chain sequences. TCRdb took this table from immuneACCESS and kept in-frame rearrangements with V and J called. Such tables lack part of the clones; where checked against another copy, unresolved V genes explain under half of the gap, and the rest is unexplained. Clone size and the V and J calls come from that table; the DNA yielded D and trimming. The sample table shows 150,000 to 180,000 clones, and around nine tenths are seen once. In total, the top ten clones hold 20% to 25% of the sample. Overall results and qualifications from the work: A later analysis had no HLA typing for the validation cohort, so co-occurrence there was scored across all 130 or so repertoires. In vitro tests confirmed that a few of the cytomegalovirus-associated TCR beta chains recognize cytomegalovirus antigens. Most TCR sequences were seen in very few donors, while some public TCRs were found in many individuals. It was suggested by the authors that the approach could potentially be generalized to other disease states and immunological phenotypes. A later analysis found that TCRs clustered in the first cohort also tended to co-occur in the 120 validation repertoires, with 94% of cluster scores above 0. Cytomegalovirus status was reported to be diagnosed by the classifier with high specificity and sensitivity in both the original and validation cohorts. In the study, around 160 TCR beta chains were listed as associated with cytomegalovirus.

V is cut back by 3 bases and J by 0 bases, with 11 bases in the junction unmatched. CDR1 and CDR2, looked up from the germline V gene (reference sequence), are LNHDA and SQIVND. The CDR3 numbers 19 residues from cysteine through phenylalanine. Only CDR3 DNA is held: 57 bases, read in frame from base 1. A word on this clone: Its antigen specificity is not known. Per-nucleotide qualities are absent, and no much larger clonotype sits a single base away.

The donors belonged to the validation cohort of over a hundred subjects, which was separate from the roughly 700-subject first cohort. The receptor was derived from a man between 18 and 35 years old in good health and CMV-seropositive. The V and J genes are TRBV19 and TRBJ1-5; 10 central nucleotides agree with TRBD1. Sequenced material: PBMCs. The DNA sequence reads TGTGCCAGTAGTATCCCCCGGACAGGGGGGGCTCATAGCAATCAGCCCCAGCATTTT. The encoded protein is CASSIPRTGGAHSNQPQHF.